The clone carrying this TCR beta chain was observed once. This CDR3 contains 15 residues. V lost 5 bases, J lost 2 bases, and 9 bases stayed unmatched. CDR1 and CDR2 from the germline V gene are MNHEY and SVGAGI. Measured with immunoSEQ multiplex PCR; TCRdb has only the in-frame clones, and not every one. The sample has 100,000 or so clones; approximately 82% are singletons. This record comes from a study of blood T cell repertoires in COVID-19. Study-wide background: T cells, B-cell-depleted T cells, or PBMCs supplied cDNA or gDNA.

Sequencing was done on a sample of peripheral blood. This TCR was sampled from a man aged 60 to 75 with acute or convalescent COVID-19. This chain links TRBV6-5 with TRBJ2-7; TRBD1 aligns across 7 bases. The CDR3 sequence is CASSKTGTDPYEQYF. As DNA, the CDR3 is TGTGCCAGCAGTAAAACCGGGACAGACCCCTACGAGCAGTACTTC.